Following are 11 T cell receptor beta chains from one sample sequenced in a study of long-term antiretroviral therapy in people with HIV. It was version v3.0 of the immunoSEQ assay that was run at survey level. Sequenced by immunoSEQ multiplex PCR; TCRdb stores in-frame clones only, minus some. The sample has tens of thousands of clones, around 84% seen once. Sample: unsorted PBMCs, taken 2.3 years after starting antiretroviral therapy. The origin of the receptors is a man aged 35-49 years with HIV.

V usage is TRBV19 and J usage is TRBJ2-7; 7 nucleotides align to TRBD1. Germline CDR1 and CDR2: LNHDA and SQIVND (reference sequence). This CDR3 comprises 16 residues. V shed 5 bases and J 0 bases; nucleotides not matched to a gene: 10. The CDR3 reads CASSQIMGQSSYEQYF. The CDR3 DNA is TGTGCCAGTAGTCAGATAATGGGACAGAGCTCCTACGAGCAGTACTTC.

The V call is TRBV5-1, the J call TRBJ2-5; possibly TRBD2 for D (7 bases). V lost 0 bases, J lost 1 base, and 19 bases lay in between. There are 18 residues in the CDR3. From germline, CDR1 is SGHRS and CDR2 YFSETQ. This CDR3 reads CASSLVNFVRGAQETQYF. The CDR3 bases are TGCGCCAGCAGCTTGGTTAATTTTGTCCGGGGGGCCCAAGAGACCCAGTACTTC.

The chain's CDR3 is CAWNPSGGAADTQYF. CDR3 DNA sequence: TGTGCCTGGAATCCTAGCGGGGGGGCCGCGGATACGCAGTATTTT. V is TRBV30 and J is TRBJ2-3; TRBD2 matches at 12 bases. With V trimmed by 4 bases and J by 6 bases, 8 bases remained unmatched. The CDR3 runs 15 residues. Germline V gene data show CDR1 as GTSNPN and CDR2 as SVGIG (reference sequence). Using reference TRBV30 and TRBJ2-3 for the parts outside the CDR3, the full variable domain is SQTIHQWPATLVQPVGSPLSLECTVEGTSNPNLYWYRQAAGRGLQLLFYSVGIGQISSEVPQNLSASRPQDRQFILSSKKLLLSDSGFYLCAWNPSGGAADTQYFGPGTRLTVL.

The count of this clone is one. The chain combines TRBV18 with TRBJ2-6, with 10 positions matching TRBD1. Germline V gene lookup returns CDR1 KGHSH and CDR2 LQKENI. This CDR3 has 20 residues. After removal of 3 bases from V and 1 base from J, the junction contained 12 bases not matched to a gene. This CDR3 reads CASSPTGTGVYLSGANVLTF. The CDR3 DNA sequence: TGTGCCAGCTCACCGACCGGGACAGGGGTGTACCTGTCTGGGGCCAACGTCCTGACTTTC.

V is TRBV30 and J is TRBJ2-5, with D perhaps matching TRBD1 (5 bases). The CDR3 totals 14 residues. CDR1 GTSNPN and CDR2 SVGIG come from the germline V gene (reference sequence). The ends were cut back, 3 bases at V and 5 bases at J, with 16 bases in the middle. This CDR3 is CAWSPGVAGETQYF. The CDR3 DNA follows: TGTGCCTGGAGCCCTGGCGTCGCAGGGGAGACCCAGTACTTC.

Only one count was recorded for this clone. The rearrangement joins TRBV14 to TRBJ2-2; 7 bases agree with TRBD1. Per germline, CDR1 SGHDN and CDR2 FVKESK. CDR3 length equals 16 residues. The trim removed 0 bases at V and 6 bases at J, leaving 7 bases unmatched. CDR3 amino acids: CASSQDATGEPGELFF. The CDR3 nucleotides are TGTGCCAGCAGCCAAGATGCAACAGGGGAACCCGGGGAGCTGTTTTTT.

This clone was counted between two and nine times. Relative to the germline gene, one junction end is altered; a read error may explain this. V and J are TRBV27 and TRBJ2-7; 9 positions agree with TRBD1. CDR3 length: 15 amino acids. Germline loops: CDR1 MNHEY, CDR2 SMNVEV (reference sequence). CDR3 in DNA: TGTGCCAGCAGCTTATACGTGGGACAGGGCTACGAGCAGTACTTC. The encoded protein is CASSLYVGQGYEQYF.

The chain links TRBV11-2 to TRBJ1-3; unclear D gene. The V and J ends lost 2 bases and 3 bases respectively, with 2 bases between them. The V gene's germline CDR1 is SGHAT and CDR2 FQNNGV. The length of the CDR3 is 12 residues. The CDR3 loop reads CASSLLGNTIYF. The CDR3 DNA sequence: TGTGCCAGCAGCTTACTTGGAAACACCATATATTTT.

The genes are TRBV19 and TRBJ2-7; TRBD1 is a possible D gene (6 bases). With 0 bases removed from V and 3 bases from J, the gap between germline ends came to 12 bases. Germline assignment: CDR1 LNHDA and CDR2 SQIVND (reference sequence). This CDR3 is built from 15 residues. Here the CDR3 reads CASSIDYGGNYEQYF. In DNA form, the CDR3 reads TGTGCCAGTAGTATAGATTATGGGGGCAACTACGAGCAGTACTTC.

This clone has a handful of counts. The V gene is TRBV6-4, the J gene TRBJ1-2; D is uncertain. CDR1 is MRHNA and CDR2 is SNTAGT in the germline V gene. The germline V and J ends were trimmed by 8 bases and 3 bases, with 10 bases remaining between them. The CDR3 covers 12 residues. Written as DNA, the CDR3 is TGTGCCAGCCTACAGCTCCACTATGGCTACACCTTC. Translating it yields CASLQLHYGYTF.

V is TRBV29-1 and J is TRBJ1-2, with 8 bases aligning to TRBD1. This CDR3 has 13 amino acids. The J segment lost 5 bases and the V segment lost 4 bases, leaving 6 bases of the junction unmatched. Looked up from germline, CDR1 is SQVTM and CDR2 is ANQGSEA. The CDR3 sequence: CSVGQGAGYGYTF. The CDR3 DNA is TGCAGCGTTGGTCAGGGGGCGGGGTATGGCTACACCTTC.